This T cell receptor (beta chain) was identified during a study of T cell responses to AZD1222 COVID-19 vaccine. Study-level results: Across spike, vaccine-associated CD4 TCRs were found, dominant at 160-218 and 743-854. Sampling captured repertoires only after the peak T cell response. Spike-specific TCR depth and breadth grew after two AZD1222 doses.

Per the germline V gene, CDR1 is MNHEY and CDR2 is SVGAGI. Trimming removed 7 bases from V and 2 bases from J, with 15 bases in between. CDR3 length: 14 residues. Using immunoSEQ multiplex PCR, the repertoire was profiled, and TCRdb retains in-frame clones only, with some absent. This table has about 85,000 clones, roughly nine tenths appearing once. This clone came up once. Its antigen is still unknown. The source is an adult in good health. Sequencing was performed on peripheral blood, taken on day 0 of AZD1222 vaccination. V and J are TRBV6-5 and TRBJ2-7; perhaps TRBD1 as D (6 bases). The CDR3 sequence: CASTQRDMTYEQYF. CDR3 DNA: TGTGCCAGCACCCAACGGGACATGACCTACGAGCAGTACTTC.